A selection of T cell receptor beta chains follows, all from one sample in a study of cytomegalovirus exposure and HLA in healthy donors. The data were produced by immunoSEQ multiplex PCR, yet TCRdb's version contains in-frame clones alone and is incomplete. The sample lists roughly 130,000 clones; approximately 80% were seen once. The sequencing sample was made of PBMCs. These receptors were taken from a man in his forties in good health and CMV-seronegative. Each CDR3 is given with its conserved first and last residue. Each record gives: clone size, J gene, D gene, V gene, CDR3 protein, CDR3 DNA. D genes are given only for firm matches. Size tells how often a clone was seen (once, few, many) or the class of an expanded clone, and some rows leave it out.

- | TRBJ1-1 | - | TRBV19 | CASSQSVGGPTEAFF | TGTGCCAGTAGTCAGTCGGTAGGAGGGCCCACTGAAGCTTTCTTT
- | TRBJ2-3 | - | TRBV10-1 | CASSDRGFADTQYF | TGCGCCAGCAGTGACAGGGGCTTCGCAGATACGCAGTATTTT
few | TRBJ1-1 | - | TRBV30 | CAWSVRENTEAFF | TGTGCCTGGAGTGTACGCGAGAACACTGAAGCTTTCTTT
few | TRBJ2-7 | - | TRBV7-6 | CASSLEGWIYEQYF | TGTGCCAGCAGCTTAGAGGGGTGGATCTACGAGCAGTACTTC
- | TRBJ2-7 | TRBD1 | TRBV7-6 | CASSLGQGAYEQYF | TGTGCCAGCAGCTTAGGACAGGGGGCTTACGAGCAGTACTTC
few | TRBJ2-1 | TRBD1 | TRBV6-1 | CASSVGTGGDEQFF | TGTGCCAGCAGTGTCGGGACAGGGGGGGATGAGCAGTTCTTC
once | TRBJ2-3 | TRBD2 | TRBV7-9 | CSSSLVTSGRNLDTQYF | TGTTCCAGCAGCTTAGTGACTAGCGGGAGGAATTTGGATACGCAGTATTTT
- | TRBJ2-7 | TRBD1 | TRBV19 | CASSMGQGLPYEQYF | TGTGCCAGTAGTATGGGACAGGGCCTGCCCTACGAGCAGTACTTC
few | TRBJ2-1 | TRBD2 | TRBV10-3 | CAISTLAESSYNEQFF | TGTGCCATCAGTACACTAGCGGAGAGCTCCTACAATGAGCAGTTCTTC
- | TRBJ1-4 | TRBD1 | TRBV2 | CASSVPPGQGLSNEKLFF | TGTGCCAGCAGTGTACCTCCGGGACAGGGTCTATCTAATGAAAAACTGTTTTTT
- | TRBJ2-5 | TRBD2 | TRBV7-2 | CASSFRIPSGGVYETQYF | TGTGCCAGCAGCTTTCGGATCCCTAGCGGGGGCGTATACGAGACCCAGTACTTC
- | TRBJ1-2 | - | TRBV6-5 | CASSFFSGDGYTF | TGTGCCAGCAGTTTCTTCTCAGGGGATGGCTACACCTTC
once | TRBJ2-5 | TRBD2 | TRBV28 | CASSLWLAGETQYF | TGTGCCAGCAGTTTATGGCTAGCGGGGGAGACCCAGTACTTC
once | TRBJ2-6 | - | TRBV30 | CAWIASGANVPTF | TGTGCCTGGATAGCTTCTGGGGCCAACGTCCCGACTTTC